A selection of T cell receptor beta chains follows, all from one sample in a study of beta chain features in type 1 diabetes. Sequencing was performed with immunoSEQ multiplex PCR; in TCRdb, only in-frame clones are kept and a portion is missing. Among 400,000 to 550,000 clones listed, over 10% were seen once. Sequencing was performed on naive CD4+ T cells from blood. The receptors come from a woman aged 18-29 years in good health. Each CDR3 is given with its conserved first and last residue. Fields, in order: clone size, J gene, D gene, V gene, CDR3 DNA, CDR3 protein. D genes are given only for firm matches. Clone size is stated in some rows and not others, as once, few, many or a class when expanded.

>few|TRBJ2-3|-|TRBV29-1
TGCAGCGTTGTGGGAACAGGGACTAGCACAGATACGCAGTATTTT
CSVVGTGTSTDTQYF
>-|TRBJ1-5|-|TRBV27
TGTGCCAGCAGTTGGAGTTATAGCAATCAGCCCCAGCATTTT
CASSWSYSNQPQHF
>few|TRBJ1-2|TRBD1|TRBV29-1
TGCAGCGTTCACAGGGCAGGGGGCCTGGGCTACACCTTC
CSVHRAGGLGYTF
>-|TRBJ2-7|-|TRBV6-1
TGTGCCAGCAGTGCCCTCGGGGCGGACGAGCAGTACTTC
CASSALGADEQYF
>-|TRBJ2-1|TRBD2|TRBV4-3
TGCGCCAGCAGCCAAGCTTCAGCGGGGGGGCCCTTCGATGAGCAGTTCTTC
CASSQASAGGPFDEQFF
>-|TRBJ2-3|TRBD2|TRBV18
TGTGCCAGCGCGGGACTAGCGCAGGATACGCAGTATTTT
CASAGLAQDTQYF
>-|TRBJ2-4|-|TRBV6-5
TGTGCCAGCATCGGGGCAAACAAAAACATTCAGTACTTC
CASIGANKNIQYF
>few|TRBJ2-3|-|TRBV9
TGTGCCAGCAGCGTAGGCGGGACAGATACGCAGTATTTT
CASSVGGTDTQYF
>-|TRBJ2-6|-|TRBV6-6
TGTGCCAGCAGTTACCCAGAAAGCTCTGGGGCCAACGTCCTGACTTTC
CASSYPESSGANVLTF
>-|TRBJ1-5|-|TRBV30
TGTGCCTGGAGTGTAGGAGCATTCGGCAATCAGCCCCAGCATTTT
CAWSVGAFGNQPQHF
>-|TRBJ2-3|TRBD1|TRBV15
TGTGCCACCAGCAGCGACAGGGGTGCGAGGGATACGCAGTATTTT
CATSSDRGARDTQYF
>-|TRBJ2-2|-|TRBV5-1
TGCGCCAGCAGCCTGACGAACACCGGGGAGCTGTTTTTT
CASSLTNTGELFF
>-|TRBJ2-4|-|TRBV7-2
TGTGCCAGCAGCTTAGACGAGAAGCGGACTGATTTAGCCAAAAACATTCAGTACTTC
CASSLDEKRTDLAKNIQYF
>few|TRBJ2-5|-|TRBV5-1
TGCGCCAGCAGCTTTCTCAGGGAACAAGAGACCCAGTACTTC
CASSFLREQETQYF
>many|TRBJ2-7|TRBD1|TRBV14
TGTGCCAGCAGCCCCAGACAGGGGTTCTCCTACGAGCAGTACTTC
CASSPRQGFSYEQYF
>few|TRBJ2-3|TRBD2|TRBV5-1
TGCGCCAGCAGCGGAGCCCATGGACTAGCAGATACGCAGTATTTT
CASSGAHGLADTQYF
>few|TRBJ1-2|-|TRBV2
TGTGCCAGCAGTGCGGGTCAGACGAATTATGGCTACACCTTC
CASSAGQTNYGYTF
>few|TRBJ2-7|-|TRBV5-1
TGCGCCAGCAGCGGGGACTACGAGCAGTACTTC
CASSGDYEQYF
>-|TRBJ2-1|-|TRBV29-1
TGCAGCGTTGAACGAGGAACCGGGGTGTACAATGAGCAGTTCTTC
CSVERGTGVYNEQFF
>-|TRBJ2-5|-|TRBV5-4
TGTGCCAGCAGCTTAGGTATCCAAGAGACCCAGTACTTC
CASSLGIQETQYF
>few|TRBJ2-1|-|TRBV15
TGTGCCACCAGCAGAGGCAGATACAATGAGCAGTTCTTC
CATSRGRYNEQFF
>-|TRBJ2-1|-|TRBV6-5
TGTGCCAGCAGTTACTCGAACAATGAGCAGTTCTTC
CASSYSNNEQFF